Each of the 5 T cell receptor beta chains below was sequenced from the same sample in a study of Graves' ophthalmopathy and Graves' hyperthyroidism. Researchers took RNA transcripts and amplified TCR beta CDR3 regions from them. Second-round multiplex PCR came after first-round RT-PCR with HTBI primers. TCRdb reprocessed the multiplex PCR reads via MiXCR and lists one record per CDR3 protein. The profile shows about 740,000 distinct CDR3 sequences, approximately 40% of them singletons. Sequenced input: peripheral blood. The receptors stem from an adult man with Graves' ophthalmopathy.

V gene TRBV10-3 combines with J gene TRBJ2-2; D ambiguous. Trimming stripped 3 bases from V and 10 bases from J, with 12 bases between. Germline CDR1 reads ENHRY; CDR2 reads SYGVKD. The CDR3 contains 13 residues. CDR3 loop: CAISETQAEELFF. The DNA of the CDR3 is TGTGCCATCAGTGAAACCCAGGCCGAGGAGCTGTTTTTT.

On this clonotype itself: This likely comes from a read error, as the CDR3 has no conserved phenylalanine or tryptophan at its end. The rearrangement links TRBV11-2 to TRBJ1-1; D gene unclear. V was trimmed by 5 bases and J by 11 bases, leaving 12 bases between them. Germline values: CDR1 SGHAT, CDR2 FQNNGV. There are 11 residues in the CDR3. The CDR3: CASSRGLSAFC. The CDR3 DNA sequence: TGTGCCAGCAGCCGGGGTTTATCGGCTTTCTGT.

This clonotype occurred a few times. The CDR3 DNA follows: TGTGCCATCAGAAAAGGACAGGAAGAAGCTTTCTTT. It yields the protein CAIRKGQEEAFF. The genes are TRBV10-3 and TRBJ1-1; 7 bases fit TRBD1. The CDR3 totals 12 residues. J was trimmed by 8 bases and V by 6 bases; bases with no gene match: 6. The germline V gene encodes CDR1 ENHRY and CDR2 SYGVKD.

This clonotype was picked up a small number of times. The rearrangement links TRBV24-1 to TRBJ1-5; D perhaps matches TRBD1 (5 bases). This CDR3 has 13 amino acids. The germline V and J ends were trimmed by 4 bases and 11 bases, with 14 bases remaining between them. Per the germline V gene, CDR1 is KGHDR and CDR2 is SFDVKD. The CDR3 DNA reads as TGTGCCACCAGTGAATCAGGGCTGGAGACCCAGCATTTT. It translates to CATSESGLETQHF.

This chain uses TRBV25-1 with TRBJ1-1, with TRBD1 matching 8 bases. V shed 5 bases, J shed 1 base, and the junction held 6 bases outside the gene matches. This CDR3 is 15 amino acids long. The germline V gene has CDR1 MGHDK and CDR2 SYGVNS. The CDR3 bases are TGTGCCAGCAGTTTCTGGGGACAGGAGAACACTGAAGCTTTCTTT. Translating gives CASSFWGQENTEAFF.